One and the same sample provided the 14 T cell receptor beta chains below, sequenced in a study of regulatory T cells in long-lasting Graves disease. Time point indicated: newly diagnosed GD, antithyroid drugs for less than 3 months. Researchers made the TCR library from RNA that was extracted from PBMCs. Building the TCR beta libraries relied on iRepertoire HTBI primers, and CDR3 regions underwent Arm-PCR. TCRdb itself ran the multiplex PCR reads through MiXCR, one entry per CDR3 protein. The table lists about 530,000 distinct CDR3 sequences, 16% of them singletons. Another study also made use of these data, one on T cells in Graves' hyperthyroidism and ophthalmopathy.

The material was peripheral blood mononuclear cells (PBMCs), obtained at new diagnosis, from a patient treated with antithyroid drugs. The source of these receptors is a woman aged 40 to 65 with Graves disease.

The J gene is TRBJ2-1, the V gene TRBV5-4; 8 bases match TRBD1. Germline CDR1 SGHNT, CDR2 YYREEE (reference sequence). Losses at the gene ends were 3 bases for V and 2 bases for J; bases not matched to a gene: 10. The CDR3 loop spans 17 amino acids. In DNA form, the CDR3 reads TGTGCCAGCAGCTCCAATATTCCGGGACAGGCCTACAATGAGCAGTTCTTC. Protein product: CASSSNIPGQAYNEQFF.

The sample holds a few counts of this clonotype. V is TRBV19 and J is TRBJ2-5; TRBD2 agrees at 8 bases. The germline CDR1 and CDR2 sequences are LNHDA and SQIVND (reference sequence). The CDR3 loop spans 15 amino acids. J gave up 5 bases and V 4 bases, and 9 bases lay outside the gene matches. The CDR3 here is CASSTGTRSEETQYF. CDR3 coding DNA: TGTGCCAGTAGTACCGGGACTAGAAGCGAGGAGACCCAGTACTTC.

With respect to this clonotype: The CDR3 does not end in the conserved phenylalanine or tryptophan, so this is likely a read error. This chain links TRBV11-2 with TRBJ1-1; D not certain. The CDR3 runs to 16 residues. The V gene lost 2 bases and the J gene lost 5 bases, with 18 bases spanning the gap. Germline V gene lookup returns CDR1 SGHAT and CDR2 FQNNGV. The CDR3: CASSLRSGSKRTEAFL. The CDR3 nucleotides are TGTGCCAGCAGCTTAAGGAGTGGTAGTAAACGAACTGAAGCTTTCCTT.

This clonotype appeared a few times. This rearrangement joins TRBV4-1 to TRBJ1-2; 7 bases are shared with TRBD1. The V gene's germline CDR1 is MGHRA and CDR2 YSYEKL. The CDR3 is 15 residues long. V lost 0 bases to trimming and J lost 5 bases; unmatched junction nucleotides: 6. CDR3 region: CASSQDEGGFYGYTF. CDR3 nucleotides: TGCGCCAGCAGCCAAGATGAAGGGGGCTTTTATGGCTACACCTTC.

A few counts support this clonotype. This sequence joins TRBV30 and TRBJ2-2; 11 positions agree with TRBD1. The V gene end was trimmed by 7 bases and the J gene end by 4 bases; junction bases not matched to a gene: 8. This CDR3 is 15 amino acids long. The germline gives CDR1 GTSNPN, CDR2 SVGIG (reference sequence). In DNA form, the CDR3 reads TGTGCCTATCTCACCGGGACAGGGGGCACCGGGGAGCTGTTTTTT. Translating gives CAYLTGTGGTGELFF.

This clonotype was seen a few times. V usage is TRBV25-1 and J usage is TRBJ2-1, with 11 bases lining up with TRBD2. V shed 2 bases and J 8 bases; nucleotides not matched to a gene: 11. The germline gives CDR1 MGHDK, CDR2 SYGVNS. The CDR3 loop spans 17 amino acids. The CDR3 loop is CASSEELAGAHLDEQFF. The CDR3 DNA sequence: TGTGCCAGCAGTGAAGAACTAGCGGGGGCCCATTTGGATGAGCAGTTCTTC.

This clonotype has ten or more counts. In DNA, the CDR3 is TGTGCCAGCAGGTTCGACACGAACACTGAAGCTTTCTTT. Translated, it gives CASRFDTNTEAFF. The chain carries TRBV12-3 or TRBV12-4 and TRBJ1-1; D unclear. CDR3 size: 13 residues. V was clipped by 6 bases and J by 1 base, with 9 bases between them.

This clonotype was observed at least ten times. The chain carries TRBV6-1 and TRBJ2-5; TRBD1 matches at 8 bases. J gave up 1 base and V 6 bases, and 1 base lay outside the gene matches. Germline CDR1 reads MNHNS; CDR2 reads SASEGT. The CDR3 extends over 13 amino acids. The CDR3, as DNA: TGTGCCAGCAGAGGACAGGGCCAAGAGACCCAGTACTTC. This gives the protein CASRGQGQETQYF.

This clonotype has at least ten counts. The junction departs from germline at one end; a sequencing error may be responsible. The genes are TRBV5-1 and TRBJ1-1; 9 positions agree with TRBD1. CDR1 and CDR2 (germline): SGHRS, YFSETQ. The CDR3 consists of 14 residues. The DNA for the CDR3 is TGTGCCAGCAGCAGACGGGACAGGGCAACTGAAGCTTTCTTT. It specifies CASSRRDRATEAFF.

The rearrangement uses TRBV6-2 or TRBV6-3 and TRBJ2-7; 9 bases line up with TRBD1. This CDR3 comprises 13 residues. From germline, CDR1 is MNHEY and CDR2 SVGEGT. The J segment lost 6 bases and the V segment lost 4 bases, leaving 4 bases of the junction unmatched. The CDR3 loop reads CASSSGTGIEQYF. The DNA for the CDR3 is TGTGCCAGCAGTTCGGGGACAGGGATCGAGCAGTACTTC.

Ten or more counts support this clonotype. V and J are TRBV18 and TRBJ2-7; 8 positions agree with TRBD1. Trimming removed 5 bases from V and 7 bases from J; junction bases left unmatched: 13. CDR1 and CDR2 (germline): KGHSH, LQKENI. There are 15 residues in the CDR3. The CDR3 coding sequence is TGTGCCAGCTCAAGAAACCACGGACAGGGCAGAGAGCAGTACTTC. Protein sequence: CASSRNHGQGREQYF.

The CDR3 bases are TGTGCCAGCAGTTACTCAGAGACACCTTACACTGAAGCTTTCTTT. As protein: CASSYSETPYTEAFF. The rearrangement joins TRBV6-5 to TRBJ1-1, with no clear D. Germline assignment: CDR1 MNHEY and CDR2 SVGAGI. Trimming removed 0 bases from V and 3 bases from J, with 11 bases in between. The CDR3 has 15 amino acids.

This clonotype was observed at least ten times. The chain uses TRBV7-9 and TRBJ1-5; D remains ambiguous. The germline CDR1 and CDR2 sequences are SEHNR and FQNEAQ (reference sequence). CDR3 length: 14 amino acids. Trimming took 5 bases from V and 7 from J, leaving 15 bases between them. CDR3 residues: CASSQGGPDQPQHF. In DNA, the CDR3 is TGTGCCAGCAGCCAAGGAGGACCTGACCAGCCCCAGCATTTT.

Many counts were recorded for this clonotype. This chain uses TRBV12-3 or TRBV12-4 with TRBJ2-1; 9 bases match TRBD2. Unmatched junction bases numbered 7, after V lost 5 bases and J lost 5 bases. The CDR3 loop spans 15 amino acids. DNA of the CDR3: TGTGCCAGCAGTGACGCGGGGGGGGGAAACAATGAGCAGTTCTTC. Encoded protein: CASSDAGGGNNEQFF.